The sequence of this T cell receptor (beta chain) was determined in a study of OX40 agonist ivuxolimab in advanced cancers. As to this clone: The antigen is not known.

Study conclusions and caveats: In the 0.1 to 3.0 mg/kg range, CD4+ and CD8+ blood T cells had expanded clonally by week 6. Researchers did not determine the expanded peripheral T cells' antigen specificity.

CDR1 MNHNS and CDR2 SASEGT come from the germline V gene. CDR3 length equals 14 residues. Trimming left V 6 bases short and J 4 bases short, with 16 bases between. Measured with immunoSEQ multiplex PCR; TCRdb has only the in-frame clones, and not every one. This sample has fewer than 110,000 clones, with approximately 89% found just once. This TCR derives from an adult with an advanced solid tumor such as melanoma, head and neck, liver or kidney cancer. Sequencing was performed on CD4+ or CD8+ T cells sorted from blood, taken in a trial of the OX40 agonist ivuxolimab. The chain couples TRBV6-1 to TRBJ2-7; weak D call: TRBD1 (5 bases). The CDR3 coding sequence is TGTGCCAGCAGCAAAGGAGCAGGGCGGTACGAGCAGTACTTC. It translates to CASSKGAGRYEQYF.